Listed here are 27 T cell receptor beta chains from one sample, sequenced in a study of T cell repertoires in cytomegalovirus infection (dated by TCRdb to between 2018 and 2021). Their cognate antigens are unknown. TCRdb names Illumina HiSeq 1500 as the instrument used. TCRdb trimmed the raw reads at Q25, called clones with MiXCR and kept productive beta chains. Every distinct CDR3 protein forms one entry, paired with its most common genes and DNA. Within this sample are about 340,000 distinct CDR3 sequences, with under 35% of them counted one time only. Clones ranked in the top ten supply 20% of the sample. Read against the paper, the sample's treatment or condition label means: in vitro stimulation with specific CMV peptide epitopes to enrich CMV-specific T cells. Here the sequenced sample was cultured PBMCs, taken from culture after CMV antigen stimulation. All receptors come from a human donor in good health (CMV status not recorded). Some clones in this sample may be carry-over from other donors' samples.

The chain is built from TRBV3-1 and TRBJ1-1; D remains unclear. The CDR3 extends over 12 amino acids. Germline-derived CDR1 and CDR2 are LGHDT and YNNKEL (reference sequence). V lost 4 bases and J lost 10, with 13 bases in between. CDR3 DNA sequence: TGTGCCAGCAGCCCCACCCCCGGGGTAGCTTTCTTT. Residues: CASSPTPGVAFF.

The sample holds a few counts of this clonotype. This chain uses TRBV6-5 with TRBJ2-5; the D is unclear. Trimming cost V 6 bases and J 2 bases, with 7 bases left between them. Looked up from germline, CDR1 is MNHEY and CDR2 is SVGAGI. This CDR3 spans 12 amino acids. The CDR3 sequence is CASSRFQETQYF. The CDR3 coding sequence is TGTGCCAGCAGCAGGTTTCAAGAGACCCAGTACTTC.

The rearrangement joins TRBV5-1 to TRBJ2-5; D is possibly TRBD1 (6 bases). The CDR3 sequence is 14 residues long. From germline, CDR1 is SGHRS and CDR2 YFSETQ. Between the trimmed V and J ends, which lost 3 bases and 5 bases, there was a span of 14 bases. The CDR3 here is CASSSAGAGETQYF. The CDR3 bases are TGCGCCAGCAGCTCCGCAGGGGCCGGGGAGACCCAGTACTTC.

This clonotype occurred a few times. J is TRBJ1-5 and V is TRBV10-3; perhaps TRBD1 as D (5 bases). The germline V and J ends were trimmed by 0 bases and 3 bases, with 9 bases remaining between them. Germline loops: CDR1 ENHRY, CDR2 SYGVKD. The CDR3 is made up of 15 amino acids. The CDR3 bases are TGTGCCATCAGTGAGTCGGACATCCCCAATCAGCCCCAGCATTTT. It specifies CAISESDIPNQPQHF.

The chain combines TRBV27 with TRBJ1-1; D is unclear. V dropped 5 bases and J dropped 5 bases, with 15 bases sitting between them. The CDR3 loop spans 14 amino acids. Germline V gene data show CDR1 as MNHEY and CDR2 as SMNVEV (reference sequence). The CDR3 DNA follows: TGTGCCAGCAGTACCATTCTCTCGGGGACTGAAGCTTTCTTT. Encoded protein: CASSTILSGTEAFF.

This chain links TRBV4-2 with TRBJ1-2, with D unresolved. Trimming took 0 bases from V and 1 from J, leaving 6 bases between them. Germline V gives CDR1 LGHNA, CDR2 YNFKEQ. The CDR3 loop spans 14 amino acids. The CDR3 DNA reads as TGTGCCAGCAGCCAAGAGAGGCGTAACTATGGCTACACCTTC. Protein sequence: CASSQERRNYGYTF.

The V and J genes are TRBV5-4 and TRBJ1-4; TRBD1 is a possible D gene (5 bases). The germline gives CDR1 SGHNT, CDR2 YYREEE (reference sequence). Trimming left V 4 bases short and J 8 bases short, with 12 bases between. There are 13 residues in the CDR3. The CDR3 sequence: CASSRGTDEKLFF. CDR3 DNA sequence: TGTGCCAGCAGCCGGGGGACCGACGAAAAACTGTTTTTT.

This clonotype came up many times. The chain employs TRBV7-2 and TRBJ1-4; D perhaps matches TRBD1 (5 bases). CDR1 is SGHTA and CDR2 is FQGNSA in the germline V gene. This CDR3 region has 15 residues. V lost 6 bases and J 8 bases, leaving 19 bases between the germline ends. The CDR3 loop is CASSLSGTVKEKLFF. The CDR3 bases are TGTGCCAGCAGTTTATCCGGGACCGTGAAGGAAAAACTGTTTTTT.

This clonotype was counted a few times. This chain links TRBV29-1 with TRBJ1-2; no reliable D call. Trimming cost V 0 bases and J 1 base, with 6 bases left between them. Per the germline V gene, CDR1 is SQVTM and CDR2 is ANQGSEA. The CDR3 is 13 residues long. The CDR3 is CSVEEGSNYGYTF. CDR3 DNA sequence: TGCAGCGTTGAAGAGGGCAGTAACTATGGCTACACCTTC.

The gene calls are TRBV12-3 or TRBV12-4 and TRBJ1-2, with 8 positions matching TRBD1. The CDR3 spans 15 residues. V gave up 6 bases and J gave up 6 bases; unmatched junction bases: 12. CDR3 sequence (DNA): TGTGCCAGCAGGGCTTGGGAGGACAGGGTTCATGGCTACACCTTC. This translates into CASRAWEDRVHGYTF.

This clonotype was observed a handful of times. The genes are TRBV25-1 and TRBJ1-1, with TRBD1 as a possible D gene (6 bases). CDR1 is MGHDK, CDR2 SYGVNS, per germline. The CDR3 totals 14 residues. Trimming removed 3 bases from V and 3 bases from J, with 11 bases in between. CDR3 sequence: CASSDTGKDTEAFF. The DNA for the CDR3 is TGTGCCAGCAGTGATACAGGGAAGGACACTGAAGCTTTCTTT.

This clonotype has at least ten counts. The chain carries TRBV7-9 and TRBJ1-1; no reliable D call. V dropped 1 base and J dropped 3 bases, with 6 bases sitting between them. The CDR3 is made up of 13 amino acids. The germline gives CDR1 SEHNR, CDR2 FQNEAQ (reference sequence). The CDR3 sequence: CASSLVGDTEAFF. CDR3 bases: TGTGCCAGCAGCTTAGTTGGGGACACTGAAGCTTTCTTT.

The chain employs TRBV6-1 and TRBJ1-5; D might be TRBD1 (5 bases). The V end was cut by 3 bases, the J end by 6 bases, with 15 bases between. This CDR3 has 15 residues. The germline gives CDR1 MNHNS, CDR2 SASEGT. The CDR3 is CASSEGPSQVQPQHF. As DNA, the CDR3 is TGTGCCAGCAGTGAGGGGCCCAGCCAGGTTCAGCCCCAGCATTTT.

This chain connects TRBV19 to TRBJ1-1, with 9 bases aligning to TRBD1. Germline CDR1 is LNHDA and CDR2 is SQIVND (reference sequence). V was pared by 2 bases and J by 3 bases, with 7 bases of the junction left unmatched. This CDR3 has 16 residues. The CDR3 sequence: CASSIIQGALDTEAFF. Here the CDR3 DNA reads TGTGCCAGTAGTATAATACAGGGGGCTTTGGACACTGAAGCTTTCTTT.

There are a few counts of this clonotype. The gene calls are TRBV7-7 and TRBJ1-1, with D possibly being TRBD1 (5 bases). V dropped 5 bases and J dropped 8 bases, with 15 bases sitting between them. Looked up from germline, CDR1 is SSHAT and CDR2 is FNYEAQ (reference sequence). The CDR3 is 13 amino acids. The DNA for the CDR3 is TGTGCCAGCAGCAACTCCCCGACAGCCGAAGCTTTCTTT. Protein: CASSNSPTAEAFF.

CDR3 coding DNA: TGTGCCAGCAGCGTGAGTGTCCCTGGGGCCAACGTCCTGACTTTC. Encoded protein: CASSVSVPGANVLTF. This chain links TRBV13 with TRBJ2-6; no firm D call. Deletions cut 5 bases from V and 2 bases from J, with 10 bases between. This CDR3 is built from 15 residues. From germline, CDR1 is PRHDT and CDR2 FYEKMQ (reference sequence). Full variable domain (missing parts from reference TRBV13 and TRBJ2-6): AAGVIQSPRHLIKEKRETATLKCYPIPRHDTVYWYQQGPGQDPQFLISFYEKMQSDKGSIPDRFSAQQFSDYHSELNMSSLELGDSALYFCASSVSVPGANVLTFGAGSRLTVL.

CDR3 sequence (DNA): TGTGCCAGCAGTGAAGACCCCTGGGAGATGAGCAATCAGCCCCAGCATTTT. This translates into CASSEDPWEMSNQPQHF. J is TRBJ1-5 and V is TRBV6-1; D call uncertain. V lost 1 base and J lost 1, with 14 bases in between. The CDR3 totals 17 residues. Per the germline V gene, CDR1 is MNHNS and CDR2 is SASEGT.

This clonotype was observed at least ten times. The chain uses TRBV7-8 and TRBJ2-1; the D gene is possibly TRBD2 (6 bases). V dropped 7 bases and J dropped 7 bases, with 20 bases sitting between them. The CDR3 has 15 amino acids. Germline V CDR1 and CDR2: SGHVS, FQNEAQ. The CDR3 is CASTTTSGGLNEQFF. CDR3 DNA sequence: TGTGCCAGCACCACAACGTCAGGAGGGTTAAATGAGCAGTTCTTC.

The CDR3 DNA is TGTGCCAGCAGCCCCCCTAGGGCCCCTAACAATGAGCAGTTCTTC. This gives the protein CASSPPRAPNNEQFF. The chain uses TRBV11-2 and TRBJ2-1; D not certain. Germline V lookup: CDR1 SGHAT, CDR2 FQNNGV. The CDR3 sequence is 15 residues long. Trimming took off 5 bases at V and 5 bases at J, with 16 bases between the two ends. Filled out from reference TRBV11-2 and TRBJ2-1, the complete variable domain reads EAGVAQSPRYKIIEKRQSVAFWCNPISGHATLYWYQQILGQGPKLLIQFQNNGVVDDSQLPKDRFSAERLKGVDSTLKIQPAKLEDSAVYLCASSPPRAPNNEQFFGPGTRLTVL.

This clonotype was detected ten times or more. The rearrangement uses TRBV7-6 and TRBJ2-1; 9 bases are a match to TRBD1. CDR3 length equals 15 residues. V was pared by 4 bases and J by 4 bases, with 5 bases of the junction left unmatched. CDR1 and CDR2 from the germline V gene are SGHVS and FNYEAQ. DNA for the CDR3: TGTGCCAGCAGCTCCGGGACAGGGCCTTACAATGAGCAGTTCTTC. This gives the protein CASSSGTGPYNEQFF.

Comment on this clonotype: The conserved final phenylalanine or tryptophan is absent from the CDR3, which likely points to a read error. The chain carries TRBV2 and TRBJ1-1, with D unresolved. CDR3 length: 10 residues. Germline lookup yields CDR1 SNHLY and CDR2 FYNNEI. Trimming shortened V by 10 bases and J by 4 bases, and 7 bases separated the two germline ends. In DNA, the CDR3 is TGTGCCACCCTTGGCACTGAAGCTTTCCTT. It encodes CATLGTEAFL.

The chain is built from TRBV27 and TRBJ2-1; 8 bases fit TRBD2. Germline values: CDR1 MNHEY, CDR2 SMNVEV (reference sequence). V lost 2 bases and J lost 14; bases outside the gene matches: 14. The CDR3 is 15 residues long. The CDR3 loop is CASSLGGAGAWVEFF. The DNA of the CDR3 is TGTGCCAGCAGTTTAGGGGGAGCGGGAGCTTGGGTGGAGTTCTTC.

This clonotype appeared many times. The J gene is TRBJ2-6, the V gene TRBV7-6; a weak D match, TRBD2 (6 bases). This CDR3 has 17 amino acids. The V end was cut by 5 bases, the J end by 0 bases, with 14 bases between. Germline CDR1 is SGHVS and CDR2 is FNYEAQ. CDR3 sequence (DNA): TGTGCCAGCAGCAAGGGGAGGATTTTCTCTGGGGCCAACGTCCTGACTTTC. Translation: CASSKGRIFSGANVLTF.

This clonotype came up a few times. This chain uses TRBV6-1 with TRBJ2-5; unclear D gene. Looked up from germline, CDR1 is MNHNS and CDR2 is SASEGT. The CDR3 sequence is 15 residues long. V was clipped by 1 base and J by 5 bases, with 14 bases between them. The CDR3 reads CASSEDFLGRETQYF. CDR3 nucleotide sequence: TGTGCCAGCAGTGAAGACTTTTTAGGACGGGAGACCCAGTACTTC.

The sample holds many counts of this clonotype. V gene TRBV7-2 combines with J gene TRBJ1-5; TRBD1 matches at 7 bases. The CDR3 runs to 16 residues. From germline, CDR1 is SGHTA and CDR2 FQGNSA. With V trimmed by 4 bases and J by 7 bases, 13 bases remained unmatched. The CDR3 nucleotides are TGTGCCAGCAGCTCAAGGGAACAGGGGTGGGGCCAGCCCCAGCATTTT. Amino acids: CASSSREQGWGQPQHF.

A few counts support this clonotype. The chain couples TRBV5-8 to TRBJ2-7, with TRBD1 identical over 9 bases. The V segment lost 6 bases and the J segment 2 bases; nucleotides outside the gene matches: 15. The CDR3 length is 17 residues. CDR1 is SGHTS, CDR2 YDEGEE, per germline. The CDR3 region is CASTRDRVGQGPYEQYF. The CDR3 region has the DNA TGTGCCAGCACCCGGGACAGGGTTGGACAAGGGCCCTACGAGCAGTACTTC. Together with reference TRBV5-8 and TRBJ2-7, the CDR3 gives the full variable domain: EAGVTQSPTHLIKTRGQQATLRCSPISGHTSVYWYQQALGLGLQFLLWYDEGEERNRGNFPPRFSGRQFPNYSSELNVNALELEDSALYLCASTRDRVGQGPYEQYFGPGTRLTVT.

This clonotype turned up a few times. CDR3 amino acids: CASTGQFDRAEQYF. Here the CDR3 DNA reads TGTGCCAGCACCGGACAGTTCGATCGCGCCGAGCAGTACTTC. J is TRBJ2-7 and V is TRBV6-1; a possible D gene is TRBD1 (6 bases). This CDR3 comprises 14 residues. Germline V CDR1 and CDR2: MNHNS, SASEGT. The V end was cut by 7 bases, the J end by 6 bases, with 19 bases between.